This T cell receptor beta chain is from a study of early T cells in non-severe SARS-CoV-2 infection. TCRdb re-analysed the 5' RACE reads in MiXCR, keeping a single row per CDR3 protein. The data show fewer than 85,000 distinct CDR3 sequences, with 7.5% to 10% seen just once and about 4.6% held by the top ten. CDR1 and CDR2 (germline): SGHTA, FQGNSA. The CDR3 consists of 12 residues. Trimming removed 5 bases at V and 10 bases at J, with 14 bases between. This clonotype was counted ten times or more. V usage is TRBV7-2 and J usage is TRBJ1-1; D is possibly TRBD1 (5 bases). The source of this sequence is an adult who was a healthcare worker with PCR-confirmed SARS-CoV-2 infection or an uninfected control (not recorded which). Sequences were obtained from whole blood. The CDR3 DNA reads as TGTGCCAGCAGCCGCTGGGGCAGCCGAGCTTTCTTT. Its translation: CASSRWGSRAFF.